Listed below are T cell receptor beta chains from one sample, sequenced in a study of blood T cells in healthy people across ages. TCRdb used MiXCR to reprocess the 5' RACE reads, holding one entry per CDR3 protein. The data hold about 930,000 distinct CDR3 sequences, with 29% observed a single time. The same specimen was also included in a second study, on T cells of mothers and their children.

The sequencing sample was made of blood. Receptor source: a middle-aged woman in good health. Each CDR3 is given with its conserved first and last residue. The D gene is left open where the match is weak. Rows give clone size only sometimes, using once, few, many, or a class for an expanded clone.

V: TRBV5-1; length: 16; D: TRBD1; J: TRBJ2-5; size: few; CDR3: CASSLTGGLGYNEQYF; DNA: TGCGCCAGCAGCTTGACAGGGGGCTTGGGATACAATGAGCAGTACTTC
V: TRBV7-2; length: 13; D: .; J: TRBJ2-3; size: .; CDR3: CASSQGLGITQYF; DNA: TGTGCCAGCAGCCAGGGGCTCGGCATAACGCAGTATTTT
V: TRBV20-1; length: 15; D: TRBD1; J: TRBJ1-6; size: many; CDR3: CSARGWTGHNSPLHF; DNA: TGCAGTGCTAGAGGCTGGACAGGCCATAATTCACCCCTCCACTTT
V: TRBV4-2; length: 17; D: TRBD2; J: TRBJ2-7; size: .; CDR3: CASSQPSGLAGPYEQYF; DNA: TGTGCCAGCAGCCAACCTTCGGGCCTAGCGGGGCCCTACGAGCAGTACTTC
V: TRBV12-3/TRBV12-4; length: 14; D: .; J: TRBJ2-7; size: many; CDR3: CASSSGNRFGEQYF; DNA: TGTGCCAGCAGTTCGGGGAATAGGTTTGGTGAGCAGTACTTC
V: TRBV18; length: 15; D: .; J: TRBJ1-1; size: .; CDR3: CASSPLRTGNTEAFF; DNA: TGTGCCAGCTCACCCCTACGGACGGGGAACACTGAAGCTTTCTTT
V: TRBV7-9; length: 14; D: .; J: TRBJ2-7; size: many; CDR3: CASSSFVGRHEQYF; DNA: TGTGCCAGCAGCTCTTTCGTCGGGCGTCACGAGCAGTACTTC
V: TRBV7-9; length: 13; D: .; J: TRBJ2-1; size: .; CDR3: CASSLVVENEQFF; DNA: TGTGCCAGCAGCTTAGTGGTAGAAAATGAGCAGTTCTTC
V: TRBV29-1; length: 17; D: .; J: TRBJ2-3; size: .; CDR3: CSSWRRWGRVNTDTQYF; DNA: TGCAGCTCGTGGCGGAGATGGGGCAGGGTGAACACAGATACGCAGTATTTT
V: TRBV6-1; length: 15; D: .; J: TRBJ2-7; size: few; CDR3: CASSLRDTGVGEQYF; DNA: TGTGCCAGCAGCCTGAGGGACACAGGAGTGGGGGAGCAGTACTTC
V: TRBV7-2; length: 15; D: .; J: TRBJ1-5; size: many; CDR3: CASSLVAGDNQPQHF; DNA: TGTGCCAGCAGCTTAGTCGCAGGGGACAATCAGCCCCAGCATTTT
V: TRBV7-9; length: 15; D: .; J: TRBJ2-3; size: .; CDR3: CASSLRGAAWDTQYF; DNA: TGTGCCAGCAGCCTGAGGGGGGCGGCATGGGATACGCAGTATTTT
V: TRBV15; length: 16; D: TRBD2; J: TRBJ2-1; size: .; CDR3: CATSTPGTSFLNEQFF; DNA: TGTGCCACCAGCACGCCCGGGACTAGCTTCCTTAATGAGCAGTTCTTC
V: TRBV9; length: 13; D: .; J: TRBJ1-2; size: many; CDR3: CASSVDQGYGYTF; DNA: TGTGCCAGCAGCGTAGACCAGGGCTATGGCTACACCTTC
V: TRBV4-3; length: 16; D: TRBD1; J: TRBJ2-7; size: many; CDR3: CASSQSVTGTGYEQYF; DNA: TGCGCCAGCAGCCAAAGCGTAACCGGGACAGGCTACGAGCAGTACTTC
V: TRBV3-1; length: 14; D: .; J: TRBJ2-7; size: .; CDR3: CASSQFKGAYEQYF; DNA: TGTGCCAGCAGCCAGTTTAAGGGAGCCTACGAGCAGTACTTC
V: TRBV7-2; length: 13; D: .; J: TRBJ2-5; size: many; CDR3: CASSFGRQETQYF; DNA: TGTGCCAGCAGCTTTGGACGGCAAGAGACCCAGTACTTC
V: TRBV9; length: 15; D: TRBD1; J: TRBJ2-7; size: .; CDR3: CASSGDRKAFHEQYF; DNA: TGTGCCAGCAGCGGGGACAGAAAGGCCTTCCACGAGCAGTACTTC
V: TRBV5-6; length: 16; D: .; J: TRBJ2-1; size: few; CDR3: CASSRRRAAAYNEQFF; DNA: TGTGCCAGCAGCAGACGAAGAGCGGCCGCCTACAATGAGCAGTTCTTC
V: TRBV2; length: 13; D: .; J: TRBJ1-5; size: few; CDR3: CASRGGSNQPQHF; DNA: TGTGCCAGCAGGGGGGGGAGCAATCAGCCCCAGCATTTT
V: TRBV29-1; length: 12; D: .; J: TRBJ1-4; size: .; CDR3: CSVGTTYEKLFF; DNA: TGCAGCGTTGGAACGACTTATGAAAAACTGTTTTTT
V: TRBV28; length: 12; D: TRBD1; J: TRBJ2-7; size: few; CDR3: CASRWGQYEQYF; DNA: TGTGCCAGCAGATGGGGACAGTACGAGCAGTACTTC
V: TRBV27; length: 16; D: TRBD1; J: TRBJ1-2; size: few; CDR3: CASSSRLGQASYGYTF; DNA: TGTGCCAGCAGTTCCCGATTGGGACAGGCCAGCTATGGCTACACCTTC
V: TRBV5-1; length: 13; D: TRBD1; J: TRBJ1-1; size: .; CDR3: CASSAGQYTEAFF; DNA: TGCGCCAGCAGCGCGGGACAGTACACTGAAGCTTTCTTT
V: TRBV10-3; length: 17; D: .; J: TRBJ2-6; size: many; CDR3: CAITPVASFSGANVLTF; DNA: TGTGCCATCACCCCAGTCGCCTCCTTCTCTGGGGCCAACGTCCTGACTTTC
V: TRBV5-1; length: 17; D: TRBD1; J: TRBJ2-1; size: .; CDR3: CASSLATGGHLYNEQFF; DNA: TGCGCCAGCAGCTTGGCGACAGGGGGCCACCTCTACAATGAGCAGTTCTTC
V: TRBV5-1; length: 15; D: .; J: TRBJ1-2; size: .; CDR3: CASSGGDGGLVGYTF; DNA: TGCGCCAGCAGCGGTGGGGATGGGGGTTTAGTTGGCTACACCTTC
V: TRBV9; length: 16; D: TRBD1; J: TRBJ1-2; size: few; CDR3: CASSVDFYGTGDGYTF; DNA: TGTGCCAGCAGCGTAGACTTCTATGGGACAGGGGATGGCTACACCTTC
V: TRBV20-1; length: 16; D: TRBD1; J: TRBJ2-5; size: many; CDR3: CSASPILTGNRETQYF; DNA: TGCAGTGCTAGCCCCATCCTGACAGGGAATAGGGAGACCCAGTACTTC
V: TRBV10-3; length: 11; D: .; J: TRBJ2-1; size: .; CDR3: CAIARGKEQFF; DNA: TGTGCCATCGCAAGGGGGAAAGAGCAGTTCTTC
V: TRBV7-2; length: 16; D: TRBD1; J: TRBJ2-5; size: .; CDR3: CASSSRGGQGAETQYF; DNA: TGTGCCAGCAGCTCTCGAGGGGGACAGGGGGCTGAGACCCAGTACTTC
V: TRBV7-6; length: 17; D: TRBD2; J: TRBJ2-1; size: .; CDR3: CASSLVTSGGAGNEQFF; DNA: TGTGCCAGCAGCTTAGTGACTAGCGGGGGGGCCGGAAATGAGCAGTTCTTC
V: TRBV12-3/TRBV12-4; length: 11; D: .; J: TRBJ2-7; size: few; CDR3: CASSTRNEQYF; DNA: TGTGCCAGCAGCACCAGAAACGAGCAGTACTTC
V: TRBV12-3/TRBV12-4; length: 13; D: .; J: TRBJ1-2; size: .; CDR3: CASSWGRDYGYTF; DNA: TGTGCCAGCAGTTGGGGAAGGGACTATGGCTACACCTTC
V: TRBV14; length: 12; D: .; J: TRBJ2-7; size: many; CDR3: CASSHVFYEQYF; DNA: TGTGCCAGCAGCCACGTTTTCTACGAGCAGTACTTC
V: TRBV28; length: 14; D: .; J: TRBJ1-2; size: few; CDR3: CASSGAYGWYGYTF; DNA: TGTGCCAGCAGTGGCGCATATGGCTGGTACGGCTACACCTTC
V: TRBV30; length: 12; D: .; J: TRBJ1-6; size: few; CDR3: CAWSDVKSPLHF; DNA: TGTGCCTGGAGTGATGTTAAATCACCCCTCCACTTT
V: TRBV5-1; length: 12; D: .; J: TRBJ1-2; size: .; CDR3: CASSLRQDGYTF; DNA: TGCGCCAGCAGCTTGAGACAGGATGGCTACACCTTC
V: TRBV20-1; length: 18; D: .; J: TRBJ2-2; size: .; CDR3: CSARDHEPSLVVTGELFF; DNA: TGCAGTGCTAGAGATCATGAACCCTCCTTAGTAGTCACCGGGGAGCTGTTTTTT
V: TRBV5-1; length: 15; D: .; J: TRBJ2-3; size: .; CDR3: CASSRGGELTDTQYF; DNA: TGCGCCAGCAGCCGCGGCGGGGAGCTCACAGATACGCAGTATTTT
V: TRBV12-3/TRBV12-4; length: 13; D: .; J: TRBJ2-5; size: many; CDR3: CASSLHPGETQYF; DNA: TGTGCCAGCAGTTTACACCCGGGGGAGACCCAGTACTTC
V: TRBV30; length: 15; D: .; J: TRBJ2-1; size: many; CDR3: CAWTPGQFSYNEQFF; DNA: TGTGCCTGGACTCCCGGACAGTTCTCCTACAATGAGCAGTTCTTC
V: TRBV12-3/TRBV12-4; length: 16; D: TRBD1; J: TRBJ1-6; size: many; CDR3: CASAARDRGLVAPLHF; DNA: TGTGCCAGCGCGGCCCGGGACAGGGGCCTCGTAGCACCCCTCCACTTT
V: TRBV6-2/TRBV6-3; length: 14; D: TRBD1; J: TRBJ1-1; size: many; CDR3: CASSRRQGDTEAFF; DNA: TGTGCCAGCAGTCGCAGACAGGGAGACACTGAAGCTTTCTTT
V: TRBV6-5; length: 15; D: TRBD1; J: TRBJ1-2; size: many; CDR3: CASSPRQGVIYGYTF; DNA: TGTGCCAGCAGTCCTCGACAGGGAGTAATCTATGGCTACACCTTC
V: TRBV4-2; length: 15; D: .; J: TRBJ1-5; size: .; CDR3: CASSQARGDNQPQHF; DNA: TGTGCCAGCAGCCAAGCAAGAGGGGACAATCAGCCCCAGCATTTT